The T cell receptor (beta chain) described here comes from a study of blood T cell repertoires in COVID-19. Study context: The United States, Italy and Spain supplied acute and convalescent COVID-19 samples. In each case, the material was cDNA or gDNA derived from T cells, B-cell-depleted T cells, or PBMCs.

The data were produced by immunoSEQ multiplex PCR, yet TCRdb's version contains in-frame clones alone and is incomplete. The profile covers over 75,000 clones, with around 90% appearing a single time and about 4.2% taken by the ten largest. Deletions cut 1 base from V and 7 bases from J, with 17 bases between. The germline V gene encodes CDR1 SGHAT and CDR2 FQNNGV. CDR3 length: 16 residues. Sequenced: peripheral blood. The J gene is TRBJ2-1, the V gene TRBV11-2, with D perhaps matching TRBD2 (7 bases). The sequence was obtained from a human donor with COVID-19, enrolled during active disease. The donor label of this sample is uncertain. CDR3 loop: CASSLGWGGPRNEQFF. The CDR3 DNA follows: TGTGCCAGCAGCTTAGGTTGGGGGGGGCCAAGAAATGAGCAGTTCTTC.